These 9 T cell receptor beta chains share one sample of origin, sequenced in a study of CD8+ T cells in alopecia areata. Stated time point: mouse skin 6 weeks after grafting, around onset of hair loss. In each case, RNA was isolated and then reverse transcribed into cDNA as the sequencing template. The protocol was immunoSEQ multiplex PCR, while the TCRdb copy is restricted to in-frame clones and leaves out a portion. This repertoire holds around 6,300 clones, and none appear only once. The starting material was skin, obtained at week 6. The receptors were sampled from a C3H/HeJ mouse with alopecia areata. This line is of MHC haplotype H2-k.

This clone was observed a handful of times. Gene names denote mouse genes. The read ends 4 residues shy of where the CDR3 ends; the end is completed using the germline J gene. The chain links TRBV13-2 to TRBJ2-1; tentative D call: TRBD1 (6 bases). The CDR3 is made up of 15 amino acids. Germline lookup yields CDR1 NNHNN and CDR2 SYGAGS (reference sequence). Trimming removed 3 bases from V and 0 bases from J, with 10 bases in between. The CDR3 DNA, read in part, is TGTGCCAGCGGTGCACGGGACAATAACTATGCT. Its protein product is CASGARDNNYA. The CDR3 as a whole reads CASGARDNNYAEQFF.

Note on this clone: The gene names here belong to mouse. The read comes to an end 4 residues before the CDR3 does, leaving the germline J gene to fill in the end. The chain joins TRBV5 to TRBJ2-5; tentatively, D is TRBD2 (6 bases). CDR3 length: 14 residues. Between the trimmed V and J ends, which lost 1 base and 2 bases, there was a span of 7 bases. Germline V gene sequence: CDR1 LGHNA, CDR2 YNLKQL (reference sequence). CDR3 bases read: TGTGCCAGCAGCCAAGGCTGGGGCCAAGAC. Its translation is CASSQGWGQD. The whole CDR3 protein reads CASSQGWGQDTQYF.

This clone was observed a handful of times. Genes here carry mouse names. The read gets to within 4 residues of the CDR3 end, and the germline J gene fills in the rest. This sequence joins TRBV5 and TRBJ2-1, with 8 bases fitting TRBD1. The CDR3 has 19 amino acids. Germline values: CDR1 LGHNA, CDR2 YNLKQL (reference sequence). J was trimmed by 2 bases and V by 4 bases; bases with no gene match: 16. CDR3 region: CASSPQGARLGSYYAEQFF. The part of the CDR3 DNA that was read is TGTGCCAGCAGCCCCCAGGGGGCGCGCCTGGGGTCATACTATGCT.

The table lists this clone with many counts. The listed genes are named as in mouse. The CDR3 end lies 4 residues beyond the end of the read and is filled in from the germline J gene. The gene calls are TRBV1 and TRBJ2-5, with D possibly being TRBD2 (7 bases). Germline V gives CDR1 NSQYPW, CDR2 LRSPGD (reference sequence). The V end lost 3 bases, the J end lost 3 bases, and 10 bases lay between the germline ends. This CDR3 is 14 amino acids long. The CDR3 bases that were read are TGCACCTGCAGTGCTGGGGGGCCTCAAGAC. Translating gives CTCSAGGPQD. In full, the CDR3 reads CTCSAGGPQDTQYF.

In this sample, this clone is medium-sized. Genes here carry mouse names. The CDR3 end lies 4 residues beyond the end of the read and is filled in from the germline J gene. J is TRBJ2-3 and V is TRBV1; TRBD1 might be the D (6 bases). This CDR3 has 17 amino acids. CDR1 NSQYPW and CDR2 LRSPGD come from the germline V gene (reference sequence). V dropped 1 base and J dropped 3 bases, with 17 bases sitting between them. This chain's CDR3 is CTCSAVNREEGAETLYF. Incomplete CDR3 DNA: TGCACCTGCAGTGCAGTAAACAGGGAAGAGGGGGCAGAA.

As for this clone: It may be a read error: a sequence one base away is much more abundant. Germline and genes here are mouse. The read falls 4 residues short of the CDR3 end, and the missing part is taken from the germline J gene. The chain links TRBV13-1 to TRBJ1-2; no clear D. CDR3 length: 12 residues. V was shortened by 5 bases and J by 0 bases, with 5 bases between the two germline ends. Germline assignment: CDR1 NSHNY and CDR2 SYGAGN. The sequenced CDR3 bases are TGTGCCAGCAGGACAACAAACTCC. Its protein is CASRTTNS. The entire CDR3 protein reads CASRTTNSDYTF.

This clone was found many times. The genes are named according to mouse. The CDR3 is cut off 3 residues early in the read; its end comes from the germline J gene. V usage is TRBV1 and J usage is TRBJ1-6; D is perhaps TRBD1 (5 bases). TRBJ1-6 is recorded as an ORF, its role being uncertain. The length of the CDR3 is 15 residues. CDR1 is NSQYPW, CDR2 LRSPGD, per germline (reference sequence). Trimming stripped 0 bases from V and 6 bases from J, with 9 bases between. The covered CDR3 bases are TGCACCTGCAGTGCAGAGGGGGAGGGTAATTCGCCC. Translation: CTCSAEGEGNSP. The complete CDR3 reads CTCSAEGEGNSPLYF.

This clone showed up just a few times. The genes and germline here are from mouse. With the read ending 4 residues before the CDR3 end, the germline J gene is used to fill in that end. This chain links TRBV14 with TRBJ1-1, with D unresolved. The germline V and J ends were trimmed by 4 bases and 1 base, with 17 bases remaining between them. CDR1 and CDR2 from the germline V gene are SGHDT and FRDEAV. The CDR3 is made up of 16 amino acids. The CDR3 loop reads CASSQFSSSGNTEVFF. The sequenced CDR3 bases are TGTGCCAGCAGTCAATTCTCCTCCTCAGGGAACACA.

This clone was seen many times. Gene names and germline match the mouse. From the germline J gene comes the end of the CDR3, since the read stops 4 residues before it. The chain recombines TRBV19 with TRBJ2-3, with D possibly being TRBD1 (6 bases). CDR1 and CDR2 (germline): FNHDT, SITEND (reference sequence). Trimming pared 0 bases from V and 1 base from J, leaving 6 bases between. The CDR3 contains 14 residues. CDR3 DNA, as far as it was read: TGTGCCAGCAGTATAGGACAGGGTGCAGAA. Encoded protein: CASSIGQGAE. The full CDR3 protein is CASSIGQGAETLYF.